This TCR beta chain was identified during a study of blood T cell repertoires in COVID-19. Study details: PBMCs, B-cell-depleted T cells, or T cells were the source of the cDNA or gDNA that made up the material.

Some clones are missing from TCRdb's copy, which holds only in-frame ones; the method was immunoSEQ multiplex PCR. The table lists about 150,000 clones, around 83% of them singletons, with roughly 12% in the top ten. The CDR3 runs to 12 residues. V gave up 5 bases and J gave up 4 bases, with 9 bases separating them. Germline V gene lookup returns CDR1 SGHNT and CDR2 YYREEE (reference sequence). The sample was peripheral blood. The source of this sequence is a woman aged 55 to 70 with COVID-19, enrolled during active disease. The chain couples TRBV5-4 to TRBJ1-1; no reliable D call. The CDR3 nucleotides are TGTGCCAGCAGAAATACCAGCACTGAAGCTTTCTTT. Protein sequence: CASRNTSTEAFF.